The rows below give T cell receptor beta chains drawn from one sample of a study of shared clonotypes between healthy human individuals. Repertoires were generated with immunoSEQ multiplex PCR, while TCRdb's copy carries only in-frame clones and drops some. The sample consists of about 600,000 clones, more than 95% of them appearing once. Specimen: naive CD4+ T cells sorted from blood. The receptors shown here come from a woman under 40 in good health. Each CDR3 is given with its conserved first and last residue. Each record gives: CDR3 protein, J gene, V gene, clone size. Clone size, where shown, is once, few, many, or a class for clones that have expanded.

CDR3 protein: CASSPGRGDHGYTF
J gene: TRBJ1-2
V gene: TRBV5-1
clone size: NA

CDR3 protein: CASSLGQGDSLTPNTEAFF
J gene: TRBJ1-1
V gene: TRBV5-1
clone size: NA

CDR3 protein: CASSPSPSGANTGELFF
J gene: TRBJ2-2
V gene: TRBV5-1
clone size: NA

CDR3 protein: CASCVVNQPQHF
J gene: TRBJ1-5
V gene: TRBV19
clone size: NA

CDR3 protein: CASSADRGQETQYF
J gene: TRBJ2-5
V gene: TRBV7-2
clone size: once

CDR3 protein: CASSGRDGTLSSYEQYF
J gene: TRBJ2-7
V gene: TRBV5-1
clone size: NA

CDR3 protein: CASSPPIGTDTDTQYF
J gene: TRBJ2-3
V gene: TRBV18
clone size: NA

CDR3 protein: CASSLGGQATSYEQYF
J gene: TRBJ2-7
V gene: TRBV5-1
clone size: NA

CDR3 protein: CASSVAPTGPGNTIYF
J gene: TRBJ1-3
V gene: TRBV9
clone size: NA

CDR3 protein: CASSSQGVKETQYF
J gene: TRBJ2-5
V gene: TRBV28
clone size: NA